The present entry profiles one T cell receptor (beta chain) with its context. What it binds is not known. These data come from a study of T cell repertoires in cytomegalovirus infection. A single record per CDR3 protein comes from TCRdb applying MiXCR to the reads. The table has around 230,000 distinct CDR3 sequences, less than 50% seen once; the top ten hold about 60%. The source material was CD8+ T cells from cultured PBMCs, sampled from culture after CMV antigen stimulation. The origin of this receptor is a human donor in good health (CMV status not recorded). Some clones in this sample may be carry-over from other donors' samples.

CDR3 region: CASSVGGTSGYEQYF. CDR3 bases: TGTGCCAGCAGCGTAGGGGGGACTAGCGGCTACGAGCAGTACTTC. The chain carries TRBV9 and TRBJ2-7; 11 positions match TRBD2. CDR3 length: 15 residues. Trimming removed 0 bases from V and 3 bases from J; junction bases left unmatched: 2. Germline V gene data show CDR1 as SGDLS and CDR2 as YYNGEE.